This T cell receptor beta chain was sequenced during a study of blood T cell repertoires in COVID-19. Background on the study: Spain, Italy and the United States supplied samples that represented acute and convalescent COVID-19. PBMCs, B-cell-depleted T cells, or T cells were the source of the cDNA or gDNA that made up the material.

Germline loops: CDR1 MNHEY, CDR2 SMNVEV (reference sequence). The CDR3 sequence is 15 residues long. V shed 6 bases and J 0 bases; nucleotides not matched to a gene: 3. Per the original methods: From reference gene primer amplification, estimates of nucleated cell counts were derived. Assay used: immunoSEQ multiplex PCR; TCRdb lists only in-frame clones, some missing. V and J calls plus clone size are reproduced from that table; the DNA served to infer D and trimming. Of some 150,000 clones in the sample, roughly 80% are singletons; the top ten hold 8.4%. In its sample, this clone was seen a few times.

Sequencing was performed on peripheral blood. The sequence was collected from a woman in her 70s with acute or convalescent COVID-19. The chain carries TRBV27 and TRBJ1-5, with TRBD1 identical over 9 bases. The CDR3 is CASSGQGFSNQPQHF. The CDR3 bases are TGTGCCAGCAGCGGACAGGGGTTTAGCAATCAGCCCCAGCATTTT.